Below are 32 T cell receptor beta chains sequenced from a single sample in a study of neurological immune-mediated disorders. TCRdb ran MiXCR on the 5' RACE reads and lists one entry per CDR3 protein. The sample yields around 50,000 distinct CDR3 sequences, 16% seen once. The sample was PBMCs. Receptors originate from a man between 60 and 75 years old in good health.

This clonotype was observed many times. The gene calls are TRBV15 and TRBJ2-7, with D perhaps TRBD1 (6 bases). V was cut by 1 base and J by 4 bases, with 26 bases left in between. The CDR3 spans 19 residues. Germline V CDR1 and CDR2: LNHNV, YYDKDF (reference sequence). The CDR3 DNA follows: TGTGCCACCAGCAGAGCCCCGGGCGGTCCCTATTCGAGGGGGTACGAGCAGTACTTC. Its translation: CATSRAPGGPYSRGYEQYF.

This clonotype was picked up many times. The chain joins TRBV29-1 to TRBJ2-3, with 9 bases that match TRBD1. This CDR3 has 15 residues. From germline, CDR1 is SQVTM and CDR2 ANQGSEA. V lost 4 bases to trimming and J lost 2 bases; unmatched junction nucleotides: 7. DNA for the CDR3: TGCAGCGTTGTGGGGGACAGGGCCCTCACAGATACGCAGTATTTT. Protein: CSVVGDRALTDTQYF.

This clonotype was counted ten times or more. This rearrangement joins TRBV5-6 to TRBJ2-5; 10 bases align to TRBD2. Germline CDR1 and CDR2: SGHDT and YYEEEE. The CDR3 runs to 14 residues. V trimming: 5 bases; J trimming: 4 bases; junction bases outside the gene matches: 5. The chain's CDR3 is CASRNLAGAETQYF. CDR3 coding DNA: TGTGCCAGCAGGAACCTAGCGGGAGCAGAGACCCAGTACTTC. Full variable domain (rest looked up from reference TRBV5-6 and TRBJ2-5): DAGVTQSPTHLIKTRGQQVTLRCSPKSGHDTVSWYQQALGQGPQFIFQYYEEEERQRGNFPDRFSGHQFPNYSSELNVNALLLGDSALYLCASRNLAGAETQYFGPGTRLLVL.

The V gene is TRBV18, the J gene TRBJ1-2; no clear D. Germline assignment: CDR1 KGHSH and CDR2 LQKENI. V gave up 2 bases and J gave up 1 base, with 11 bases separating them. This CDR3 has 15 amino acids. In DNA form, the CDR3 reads TGTGCCAGCTCACCAGAACCACTCCTTAACTATGGCTACACCTTC. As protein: CASSPEPLLNYGYTF.

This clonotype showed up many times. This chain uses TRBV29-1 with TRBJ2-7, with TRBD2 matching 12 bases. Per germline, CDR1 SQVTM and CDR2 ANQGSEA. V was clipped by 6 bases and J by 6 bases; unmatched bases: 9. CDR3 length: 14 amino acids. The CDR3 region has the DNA TGCAGCGTCTTGACTAGCGGGAGTCCTGGCGAGCAGTACTTC. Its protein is CSVLTSGSPGEQYF.

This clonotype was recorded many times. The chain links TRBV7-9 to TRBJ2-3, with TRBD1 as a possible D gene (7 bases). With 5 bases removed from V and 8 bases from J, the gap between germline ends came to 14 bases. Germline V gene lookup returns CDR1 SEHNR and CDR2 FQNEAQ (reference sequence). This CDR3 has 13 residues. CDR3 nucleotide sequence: TGTGCCAGCAGCCTCCCCCAGGGGGGTACGCAGTATTTT. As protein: CASSLPQGGTQYF.

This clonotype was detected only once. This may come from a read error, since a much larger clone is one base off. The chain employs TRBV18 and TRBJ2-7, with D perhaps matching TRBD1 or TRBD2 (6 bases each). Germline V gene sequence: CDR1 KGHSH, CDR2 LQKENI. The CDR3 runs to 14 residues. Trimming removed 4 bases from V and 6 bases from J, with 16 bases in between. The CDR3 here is CASSQGGTKCEQYF. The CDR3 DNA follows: TGTGCCAGCTCACAAGGGGGGACGAAGTGCGAGCAGTACTTC.

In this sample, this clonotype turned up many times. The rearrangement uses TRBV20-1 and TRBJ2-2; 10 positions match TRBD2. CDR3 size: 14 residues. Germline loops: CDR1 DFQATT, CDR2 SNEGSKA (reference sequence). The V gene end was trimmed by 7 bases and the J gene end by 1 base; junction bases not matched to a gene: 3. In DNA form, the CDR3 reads TGCAGTGTCAGGACTAGCGGGAACACCGGGGAGCTGTTTTTT. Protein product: CSVRTSGNTGELFF.

The CDR3 bases are TGTGCCAGCAGCCCAACTAGCCAAACTTACAATGAGCAGTTCTTC. Residues: CASSPTSQTYNEQFF. The chain combines TRBV9 with TRBJ2-1; possible D gene TRBD2, 6 bases. The CDR3 contains 15 residues. In germline, CDR1 is SGDLS, CDR2 YYNGEE. The germline V and J ends were trimmed by 4 bases and 4 bases, with 15 bases remaining between them.

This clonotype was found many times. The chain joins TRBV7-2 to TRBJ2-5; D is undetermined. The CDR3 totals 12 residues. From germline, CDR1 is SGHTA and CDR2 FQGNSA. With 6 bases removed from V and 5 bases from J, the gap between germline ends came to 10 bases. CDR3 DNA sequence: TGTGCCAGCAGGCGAGACGGGGAGACCCAGTACTTC. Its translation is CASRRDGETQYF.

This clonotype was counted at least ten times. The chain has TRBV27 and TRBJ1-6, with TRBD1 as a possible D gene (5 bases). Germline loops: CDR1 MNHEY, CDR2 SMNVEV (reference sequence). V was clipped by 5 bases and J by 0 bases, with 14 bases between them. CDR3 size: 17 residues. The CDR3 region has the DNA TGTGCCAGCAGTCCGGGACTCACAAGCTCCTATAATTCACCCCTCCACTTT. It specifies CASSPGLTSSYNSPLHF.

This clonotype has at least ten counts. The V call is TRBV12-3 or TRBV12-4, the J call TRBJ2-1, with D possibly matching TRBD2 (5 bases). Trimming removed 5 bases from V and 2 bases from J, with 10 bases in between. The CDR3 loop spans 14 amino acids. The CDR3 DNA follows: TGTGCCAGCAGTCCTACTAGTACCTACAATGAGCAGTTCTTC. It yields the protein CASSPTSTYNEQFF.

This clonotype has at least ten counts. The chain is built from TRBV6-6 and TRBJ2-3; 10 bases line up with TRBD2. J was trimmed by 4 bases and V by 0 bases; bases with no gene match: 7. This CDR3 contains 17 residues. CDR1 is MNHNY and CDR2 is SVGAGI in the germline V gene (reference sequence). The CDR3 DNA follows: TGTGCCAGCAGTTACTCGAGGCTAGCGGGAGTACCAGATACGCAGTATTTT. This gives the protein CASSYSRLAGVPDTQYF.

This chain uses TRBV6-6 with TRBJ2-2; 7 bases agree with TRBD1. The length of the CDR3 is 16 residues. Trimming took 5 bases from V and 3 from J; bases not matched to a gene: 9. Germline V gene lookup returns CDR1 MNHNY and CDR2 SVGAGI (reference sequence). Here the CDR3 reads CASSHRGAVDTGELFF. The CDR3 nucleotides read TGTGCCAGCAGTCACAGGGGCGCGGTGGACACCGGGGAGCTGTTTTTT.

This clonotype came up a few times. The CDR3: CASRQKAYNSRTDTQYF. Here the CDR3 DNA reads TGTGCCAGCAGACAAAAAGCTTACAATTCTAGGACAGATACGCAGTATTTT. The V and J genes are TRBV7-8 and TRBJ2-3; no reliable D call. The CDR3 is made up of 17 amino acids. CDR1 and CDR2 (germline): SGHVS, FQNEAQ. Deletions cut 6 bases from V and 3 bases from J, with 22 bases between. Supplemented by reference TRBV7-8 and TRBJ2-3, the full variable domain reads GAGVSQSPRYKVAKRGQDVALRCDPISGHVSLFWYQQALGQGPEFLTYFQNEAQLDKSGLPSDRFFAERPEGSVSTLKIQRTQQEDSAVYLCASRQKAYNSRTDTQYFGPGTRLTVL.

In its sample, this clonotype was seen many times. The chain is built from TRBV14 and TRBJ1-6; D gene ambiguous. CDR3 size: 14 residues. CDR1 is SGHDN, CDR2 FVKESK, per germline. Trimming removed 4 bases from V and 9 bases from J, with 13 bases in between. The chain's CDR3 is CASSRGLLGSPLHF. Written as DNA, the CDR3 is TGTGCCAGCAGCCGCGGCCTCCTAGGTTCACCCCTCCACTTT.

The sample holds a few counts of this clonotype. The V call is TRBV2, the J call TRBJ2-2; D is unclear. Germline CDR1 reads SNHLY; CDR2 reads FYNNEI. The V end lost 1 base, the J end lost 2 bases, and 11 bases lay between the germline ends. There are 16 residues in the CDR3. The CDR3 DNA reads TGTGCCAGCAGTGAAGACTCCGGGCTTAACACCGGGGAGCTGTTTTTT. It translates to CASSEDSGLNTGELFF.

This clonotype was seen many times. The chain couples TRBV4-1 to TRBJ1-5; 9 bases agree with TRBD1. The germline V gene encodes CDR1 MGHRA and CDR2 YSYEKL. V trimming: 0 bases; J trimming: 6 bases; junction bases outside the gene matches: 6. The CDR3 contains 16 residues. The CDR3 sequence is CASSQDAGQGGQPQHF. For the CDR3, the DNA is TGCGCCAGCAGCCAAGATGCGGGACAGGGCGGTCAGCCCCAGCATTTT.

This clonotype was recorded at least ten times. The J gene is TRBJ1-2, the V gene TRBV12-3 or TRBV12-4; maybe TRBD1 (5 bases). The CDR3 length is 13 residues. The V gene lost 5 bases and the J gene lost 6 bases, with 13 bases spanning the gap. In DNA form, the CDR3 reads TGTGCCAGCAGTCATATTCGAGGGGATGGCTACACCTTC. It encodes CASSHIRGDGYTF.

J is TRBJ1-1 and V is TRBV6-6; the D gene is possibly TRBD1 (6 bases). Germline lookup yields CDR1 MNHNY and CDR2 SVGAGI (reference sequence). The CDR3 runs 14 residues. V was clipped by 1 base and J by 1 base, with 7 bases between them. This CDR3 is CASSYWGQNTEAFF. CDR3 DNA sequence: TGTGCCAGCAGTTACTGGGGGCAGAACACTGAAGCTTTCTTT.

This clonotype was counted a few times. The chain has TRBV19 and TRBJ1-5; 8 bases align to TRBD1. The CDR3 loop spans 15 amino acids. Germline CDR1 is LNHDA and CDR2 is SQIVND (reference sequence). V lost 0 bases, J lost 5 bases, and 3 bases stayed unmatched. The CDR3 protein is CASSIEEDRDQPQHF. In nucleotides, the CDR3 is TGTGCCAGTAGTATAGAAGAGGACAGGGATCAGCCCCAGCATTTT. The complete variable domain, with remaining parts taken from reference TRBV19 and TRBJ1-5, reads DGGITQSPKYLFRKEGQNVTLSCEQNLNHDAMYWYRQDPGQGLRLIYYSQIVNDFQKGDIAEGYSVSREKKESFPLTVTSAQKNPTAFYLCASSIEEDRDQPQHFGDGTRLSIL.

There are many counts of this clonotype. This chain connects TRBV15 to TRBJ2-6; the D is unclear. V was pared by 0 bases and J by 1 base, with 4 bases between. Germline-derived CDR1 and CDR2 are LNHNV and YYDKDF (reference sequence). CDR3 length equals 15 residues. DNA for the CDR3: TGTGCCACCAGCAGAGATTTGTCTGGGGCCAACGTCCTGACTTTC. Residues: CATSRDLSGANVLTF.

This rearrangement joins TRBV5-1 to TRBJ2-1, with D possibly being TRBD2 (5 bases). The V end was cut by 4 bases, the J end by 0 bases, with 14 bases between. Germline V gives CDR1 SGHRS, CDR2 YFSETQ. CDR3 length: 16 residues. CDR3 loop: CASSQTGELSYNEQFF. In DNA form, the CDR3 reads TGCGCCAGCAGCCAGACTGGGGAGCTCTCCTACAATGAGCAGTTCTTC.

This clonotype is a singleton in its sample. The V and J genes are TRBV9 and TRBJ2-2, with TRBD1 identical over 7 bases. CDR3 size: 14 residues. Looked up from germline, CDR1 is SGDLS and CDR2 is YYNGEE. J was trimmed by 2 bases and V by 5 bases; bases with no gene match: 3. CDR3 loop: CASRWDSNTGELFF. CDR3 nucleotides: TGTGCCAGCAGATGGGACAGCAACACCGGGGAGCTGTTTTTT.

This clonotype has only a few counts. CDR3 in amino acids: CASSQGGQGVYEQYF. DNA of the CDR3: TGTGCCAGCAGCCAAGGAGGACAGGGTGTCTACGAGCAGTACTTC. The V and J genes are TRBV3-1 and TRBJ2-7; 8 bases align to TRBD1. The CDR3 is made up of 15 amino acids. The junction had 5 bases not matched to a gene; V was cut back by 1 base and J by 3 bases. Germline loops: CDR1 LGHDT, CDR2 YNNKEL (reference sequence).

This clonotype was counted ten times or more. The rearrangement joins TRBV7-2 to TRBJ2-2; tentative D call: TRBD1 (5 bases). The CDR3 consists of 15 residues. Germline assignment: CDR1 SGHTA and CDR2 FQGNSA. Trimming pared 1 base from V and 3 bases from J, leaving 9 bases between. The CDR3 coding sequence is TGTGCCAGCAGCTTAGAGACAGCCTACACCGGGGAGCTGTTTTTT. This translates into CASSLETAYTGELFF.

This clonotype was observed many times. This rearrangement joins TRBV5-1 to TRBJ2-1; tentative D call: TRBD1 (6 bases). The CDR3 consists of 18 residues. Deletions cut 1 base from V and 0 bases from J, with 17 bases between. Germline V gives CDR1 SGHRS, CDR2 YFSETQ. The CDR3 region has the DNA TGCGCCAGCAGCTTGCTCCGGACAGAACCCAGCTCCTACAATGAGCAGTTCTTC. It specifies CASSLLRTEPSSYNEQFF.

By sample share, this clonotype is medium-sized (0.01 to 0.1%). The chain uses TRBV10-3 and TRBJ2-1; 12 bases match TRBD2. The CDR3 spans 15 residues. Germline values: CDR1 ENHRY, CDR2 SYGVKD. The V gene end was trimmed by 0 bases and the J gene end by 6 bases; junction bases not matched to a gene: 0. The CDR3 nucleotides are TGTGCCATCAGTGAGTCGACTAGCGGGAGCAATGAGCAGTTCTTC. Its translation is CAISESTSGSNEQFF.

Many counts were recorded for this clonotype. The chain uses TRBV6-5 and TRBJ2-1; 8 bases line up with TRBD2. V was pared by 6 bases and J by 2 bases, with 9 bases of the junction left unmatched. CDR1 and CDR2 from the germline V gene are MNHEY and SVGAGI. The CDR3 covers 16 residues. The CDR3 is CASSSSSGRAYNEQFF. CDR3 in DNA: TGTGCCAGCAGCTCGTCCTCCGGGAGGGCCTACAATGAGCAGTTCTTC.

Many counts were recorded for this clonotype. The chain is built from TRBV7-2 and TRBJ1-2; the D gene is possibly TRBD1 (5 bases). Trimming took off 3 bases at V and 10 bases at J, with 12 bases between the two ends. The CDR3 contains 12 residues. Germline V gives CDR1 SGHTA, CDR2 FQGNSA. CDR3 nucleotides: TGTGCCAGCAGCTTGCGGCAGGGCAACTACACCTTC. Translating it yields CASSLRQGNYTF.

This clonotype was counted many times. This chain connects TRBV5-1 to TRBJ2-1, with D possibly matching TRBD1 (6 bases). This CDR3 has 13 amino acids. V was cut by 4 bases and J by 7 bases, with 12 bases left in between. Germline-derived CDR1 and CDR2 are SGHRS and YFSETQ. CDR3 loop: CASSPARGNEQFF. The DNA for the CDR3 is TGCGCCAGCAGCCCCGCCAGGGGAAATGAGCAGTTCTTC.

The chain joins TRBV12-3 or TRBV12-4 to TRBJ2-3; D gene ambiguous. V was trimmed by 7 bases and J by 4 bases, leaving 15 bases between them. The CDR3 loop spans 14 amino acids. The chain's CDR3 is CASNPLKDPDTQYF. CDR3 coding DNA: TGTGCCAGCAACCCTCTTAAGGACCCAGATACGCAGTATTTT.